The 31 T cell receptor beta chains below were found in one sample sequenced in a study of PD-L1 blockade in urothelial cancer. Clones were sequenced by immunoSEQ multiplex PCR, and TCRdb holds only the in-frame ones, with some missing. This sample has 100,000 or so clones, with over 80% found just once. The sequencing used PBMCs, collected around atezolizumab (anti-PD-L1) treatment. These receptors were taken from a woman older than 75 with urothelial cancer.

V and J are TRBV6-5 and TRBJ2-5; no firm D call. Germline V CDR1 and CDR2: MNHEY, SVGAGI. The CDR3 runs 13 residues. V gave up 7 bases and J gave up 5 bases, with 14 bases separating them. The CDR3 sequence is CASTAPGGETQYF. Here the CDR3 DNA reads TGTGCCAGCACGGCCCCGGGTGGGGAGACCCAGTACTTC.

The chain employs TRBV5-1 and TRBJ1-5; D is perhaps TRBD1 (5 bases). This CDR3 has 14 amino acids. The germline V gene encodes CDR1 SGHRS and CDR2 YFSETQ. The V gene lost 0 bases and the J gene lost 6 bases, with 10 bases spanning the gap. In DNA, the CDR3 is TGCGCCAGCAGCTTGGCCAACGGGGGTCAGCCCCAGCATTTT. Protein product: CASSLANGGQPQHF.

The V and J genes are TRBV6-5 and TRBJ1-2; D is possibly TRBD1 (5 bases). The germline V gene encodes CDR1 MNHEY and CDR2 SVGAGI. V lost 5 bases to trimming and J lost 6 bases, with 13 bases between them. This CDR3 has 13 amino acids. In nucleotides, the CDR3 is TGTGCCAGCAGTGGATTACAGGCGGATGGCTACACCTTC. It codes for CASSGLQADGYTF.

The rearrangement joins TRBV6-1 to TRBJ2-1; D is possibly TRBD1 (5 bases). The germline gives CDR1 MNHNS, CDR2 SASEGT. There are 12 residues in the CDR3. Trimming cost V 3 bases and J 10 bases, with 10 bases left between them. CDR3 region: CASSDRVGEQFF. The CDR3 DNA reads as TGTGCCAGCAGTGACAGGGTCGGGGAGCAGTTCTTC.

V and J are TRBV28 and TRBJ2-1; D gene unclear. CDR3 length: 11 amino acids. The V gene lost 4 bases and the J gene lost 7 bases, with 5 bases spanning the gap. Germline V gene lookup returns CDR1 MDHEN and CDR2 SYDVKM. The CDR3: CASSYPNEQFF. The CDR3 coding sequence is TGTGCCAGCAGTTATCCAAATGAGCAGTTCTTC.

For this clone: Other DNA sequences in the sample encode the same CDR3. The chain recombines TRBV2 with TRBJ2-1; 7 bases agree with TRBD2. This CDR3 region has 14 residues. Germline CDR1 SNHLY, CDR2 FYNNEI. Losses at the gene ends were 6 bases for V and 0 bases for J; bases not matched to a gene: 2. The CDR3 sequence is CASRRESSYNEQFF. CDR3 nucleotides: TGTGCCAGCAGGCGGGAGAGCTCCTACAATGAGCAGTTCTTC.

The chain uses TRBV7-2 and TRBJ2-2, with a tentative D call TRBD2 (5 bases). V was trimmed by 1 base and J by 2 bases, leaving 14 bases between them. The CDR3 runs 17 residues. The germline V gene encodes CDR1 SGHTA and CDR2 FQGNSA. The CDR3 reads CASSLVAVAQNTGELFF. CDR3 nucleotide sequence: TGTGCCAGCAGCTTAGTTGCGGTAGCGCAAAACACCGGGGAGCTGTTTTTT.

The chain is built from TRBV6-1 and TRBJ2-7; D might be TRBD1 (5 bases). CDR3 length equals 11 residues. Trimming stripped 7 bases from V and 7 bases from J, with 11 bases between. CDR1 MNHNS and CDR2 SASEGT come from the germline V gene. The CDR3 region is CASTDSREQYF. The CDR3 region has the DNA TGTGCCAGCACCGACAGTAGAGAGCAGTACTTC.

This clone was recorded only once. The chain joins TRBV2 to TRBJ1-5; D is unresolved. With 2 bases removed from V and 6 bases from J, the gap between germline ends came to 14 bases. Germline CDR1 reads SNHLY; CDR2 reads FYNNEI. The CDR3 runs 15 residues. CDR3 sequence reads: CASSESGNVGQPQHF. The CDR3 nucleotides are TGTGCCAGCAGTGAATCTGGTAATGTCGGTCAGCCCCAGCATTTT.

The rearrangement uses TRBV5-8 and TRBJ2-1; TRBD1 is a possible D gene (5 bases). CDR3 size: 13 residues. The germline V gene has CDR1 SGHTS and CDR2 YDEGEE. The V end was cut by 0 bases, the J end by 6 bases, with 7 bases between. CDR3 protein: CASSLVGVNEQFF. CDR3 bases: TGTGCCAGCAGCTTGGTAGGGGTCAATGAGCAGTTCTTC.

The rearrangement joins TRBV5-3 to TRBJ1-5; tentatively, D is TRBD1 (6 bases). TRBV5-3 is annotated as an ORF whose role is uncertain. The CDR3 spans 16 residues. V was trimmed by 0 bases and J by 0 bases, leaving 10 bases between them. The CDR3 DNA reads as TGTGCCAGAAGCTTGGCCACAGGGTTTAGCAATCAGCCCCAGCATTTT. This sequence encodes CARSLATGFSNQPQHF.

V gene TRBV5-1 combines with J gene TRBJ2-5, with 9 positions matching TRBD1. Germline values: CDR1 SGHRS, CDR2 YFSETQ. CDR3 size: 15 residues. After removal of 6 bases from V and 5 bases from J, the junction contained 11 bases not matched to a gene. Written as DNA, the CDR3 is TGCGCCAGCACCCCGACAGGGGGGTTTGAGGAGACCCAGTACTTC. This translates into CASTPTGGFEETQYF.

This clone was found once. V usage is TRBV5-6 and J usage is TRBJ2-1; tentative D call: TRBD2 (5 bases). The V and J ends lost 5 bases and 8 bases respectively, with 11 bases between them. Germline CDR1 reads SGHDT; CDR2 reads YYEEEE. CDR3 length equals 12 residues. The CDR3 DNA sequence: TGTGCCAGCAGTCGCTCGGACTATGAGCAGTTCTTC. It codes for CASSRSDYEQFF. Complete variable domain (other parts from reference TRBV5-6 and TRBJ2-1): DAGVTQSPTHLIKTRGQQVTLRCSPKSGHDTVSWYQQALGQGPQFIFQYYEEEERQRGNFPDRFSGHQFPNYSSELNVNALLLGDSALYLCASSRSDYEQFFGPGTRLTVL.

The V gene is TRBV27, the J gene TRBJ2-5; D is unresolved. Between the trimmed V and J ends, which lost 6 bases and 5 bases, there was a span of 13 bases. CDR1 is MNHEY and CDR2 is SMNVEV in the germline V gene (reference sequence). The CDR3 is 13 amino acids. DNA for the CDR3: TGTGCCAGCAGGCCCTATGAGAAGGAGACCCAGTACTTC. Its translation is CASRPYEKETQYF.

The CDR3 reads CASSFQGNTEAFF. CDR3 nucleotides: TGTGCCAGCAGCTTCCAGGGTAACACTGAAGCTTTCTTT. The J gene is TRBJ1-1, the V gene TRBV11-2; D possibly corresponds to TRBD1 (5 bases). Trimming pared 3 bases from V and 2 bases from J, leaving 7 bases between. The CDR3 has 13 residues. The germline V gene has CDR1 SGHAT and CDR2 FQNNGV.

The chain is built from TRBV5-1 and TRBJ2-1, with TRBD2 identical over 8 bases. The CDR3 loop spans 15 amino acids. The J segment lost 3 bases and the V segment lost 1 base, leaving 3 bases of the junction unmatched. Germline-derived CDR1 and CDR2 are SGHRS and YFSETQ. The CDR3 DNA follows: TGCGCCAGCAGCTTGACCGGGACTAGCTACAATGAGCAGTTCTTC. This gives the protein CASSLTGTSYNEQFF.

The chain is built from TRBV6-1 and TRBJ1-3; 9 bases agree with TRBD1. Germline V CDR1 and CDR2: MNHNS, SASEGT. This CDR3 contains 15 residues. V shed 4 bases and J 3 bases; nucleotides not matched to a gene: 4. For the CDR3, the DNA is TGTGCCAGCAGTGCCTCGACAGGGGGTGGAAACACCATATATTTT. Translated: CASSASTGGGNTIYF.

The chain is built from TRBV9 and TRBJ2-2; 7 bases agree with TRBD2. The CDR3 loop spans 16 amino acids. V lost 2 bases and J lost 6; bases outside the gene matches: 10. Germline V gives CDR1 SGDLS, CDR2 YYNGEE. For the CDR3, the DNA is TGTGCCAGCAGCGTCCTTGGCGGGAGAGTCCCCGGGGAGCTGTTTTTT. This encodes CASSVLGGRVPGELFF.

The chain employs TRBV15 and TRBJ1-5, with no clear D. The CDR3 contains 14 residues. V lost 5 bases, J lost 1 base, and 9 bases lay in between. CDR1 and CDR2 (germline): LNHNV, YYDKDF (reference sequence). CDR3 sequence reads: CATSPNLSNQPQHF. CDR3 in DNA: TGTGCCACCAGCCCTAACCTGAGCAATCAGCCCCAGCATTTT.

This chain connects TRBV5-1 to TRBJ1-2; 8 nucleotides line up with TRBD1. The length of the CDR3 is 13 residues. Germline trimming cut 5 bases from V and 2 bases from J; bases unmatched to any gene: 2. Germline V lookup: CDR1 SGHRS, CDR2 YFSETQ. CDR3 protein: CASSRQGNYGYTF. CDR3 bases: TGCGCCAGCAGTAGACAGGGGAACTATGGCTACACCTTC.

In this sample, this clone turned up once. The V call is TRBV19, the J call TRBJ1-5, with D possibly TRBD1 on 5 matching bases. Germline V gene sequence: CDR1 LNHDA, CDR2 SQIVND (reference sequence). This CDR3 is built from 16 residues. The germline V and J ends were trimmed by 7 bases and 2 bases, with 18 bases remaining between them. The CDR3 here is CASTLGGARGNQPQHF. CDR3 in DNA: TGTGCCAGTACCCTAGGCGGGGCGCGGGGCAATCAGCCCCAGCATTTT.

The V and J genes are TRBV4-2 and TRBJ2-1; the D is unclear. Between the trimmed V and J ends, which lost 3 bases and 5 bases, there was a span of 17 bases. This CDR3 region has 16 residues. CDR1 is LGHNA, CDR2 YNFKEQ, per germline. Here the CDR3 reads CASSHYRQDKNNEQFF. The CDR3 coding sequence is TGTGCCAGCAGCCACTATAGACAAGATAAAAACAATGAGCAGTTCTTC.

The V gene is TRBV10-3, the J gene TRBJ2-2; D gene ambiguous. This CDR3 has 15 amino acids. The germline V and J ends were trimmed by 0 bases and 0 bases, with 5 bases remaining between them. Germline CDR1 is ENHRY and CDR2 is SYGVKD. Written as DNA, the CDR3 is TGTGCCATCAGTGAGTCCCGGGCGAACACCGGGGAGCTGTTTTTT. This sequence encodes CAISESRANTGELFF.

This clone was picked up one time. The CDR3 loop is CASSLSTGTNYGYTF. As DNA, the CDR3 is TGCGCCAGCAGCCTTTCGACAGGGACTAACTATGGCTACACCTTC. This chain uses TRBV5-1 with TRBJ1-2; 7 positions agree with TRBD1. V lost 4 bases to trimming and J lost 0 bases; unmatched junction nucleotides: 6. The germline gives CDR1 SGHRS, CDR2 YFSETQ. The CDR3 length is 15 residues.

This rearrangement joins TRBV5-6 to TRBJ1-3; 7 nucleotides line up with TRBD1. J lost 4 bases, V lost 4 bases, and 5 bases had no gene match. The length of the CDR3 is 14 residues. The germline gives CDR1 SGHDT, CDR2 YYEEEE. CDR3: CASSRPGQGNTIYF. The CDR3 nucleotides are TGTGCCAGCAGCCGGCCGGGACAGGGAAACACCATATATTTT.

The gene calls are TRBV29-1 and TRBJ2-1, with a weak D call TRBD2 (6 bases). Germline CDR1 reads SQVTM; CDR2 reads ANQGSEA. V was clipped by 3 bases and J by 12 bases, with 12 bases between them. There are 11 residues in the CDR3. CDR3 sequence: CSVEAYGGQFF. The CDR3 coding sequence is TGCAGCGTTGAGGCCTACGGGGGGCAGTTCTTC.

The CDR3 DNA sequence: TGCGCCAGCAGCATACGGGACAAAAACACTGAAGCTTTCTTT. This sequence encodes CASSIRDKNTEAFF. The chain joins TRBV5-1 to TRBJ1-1; D might be TRBD1 (6 bases). The CDR3 consists of 14 residues. Deletions cut 4 bases from V and 2 bases from J, with 12 bases between. CDR1 and CDR2 from the germline V gene are SGHRS and YFSETQ.

This chain joins TRBV7-8 and TRBJ1-1; the D is unclear. The V and J ends lost 4 bases and 0 bases respectively, with 15 bases between them. This CDR3 is 16 amino acids long. Per germline, CDR1 SGHVS and CDR2 FQNEAQ. The CDR3 loop reads CASSYPRGELNTEAFF. CDR3 in DNA: TGTGCCAGCAGCTACCCCCGCGGTGAGTTGAACACTGAAGCTTTCTTT.

This clone was seen more than once but under ten times. The chain recombines TRBV10-1 with TRBJ2-1; TRBD2 matches at 8 bases. The CDR3 loop spans 14 amino acids. J was trimmed by 7 bases and V by 5 bases; bases with no gene match: 7. The germline V gene encodes CDR1 WNHNN and CDR2 SYGVQD (reference sequence). The chain's CDR3 is CASSMGLVGNEQFF. CDR3 DNA sequence: TGCGCCAGCAGTATGGGACTAGTAGGTAATGAGCAGTTCTTC.

V and J are TRBV4-2 and TRBJ2-3, with 10 bases matching TRBD2. The germline V gene encodes CDR1 LGHNA and CDR2 YNFKEQ. The trim removed 0 bases at V and 6 bases at J, leaving 15 bases unmatched. The CDR3 contains 19 residues. CDR3 nucleotides: TGTGCCAGCAGCCAAGATGGTTTGGTAGCGGGAGGTGGGGCGGATACGCAGTATTTT. Encoded protein: CASSQDGLVAGGGADTQYF.

This chain uses TRBV9 with TRBJ2-7, with D possibly TRBD2 on 7 matching bases. The CDR3 sequence is 16 residues long. The V end was cut by 6 bases, the J end by 0 bases, with 19 bases between. Germline V CDR1 and CDR2: SGDLS, YYNGEE. Here the CDR3 DNA reads TGTGCCAGCACTCGTGGGGGGCTAGCGGACTCCTACGAGCAGTACTTC. Its protein product is CASTRGGLADSYEQYF.